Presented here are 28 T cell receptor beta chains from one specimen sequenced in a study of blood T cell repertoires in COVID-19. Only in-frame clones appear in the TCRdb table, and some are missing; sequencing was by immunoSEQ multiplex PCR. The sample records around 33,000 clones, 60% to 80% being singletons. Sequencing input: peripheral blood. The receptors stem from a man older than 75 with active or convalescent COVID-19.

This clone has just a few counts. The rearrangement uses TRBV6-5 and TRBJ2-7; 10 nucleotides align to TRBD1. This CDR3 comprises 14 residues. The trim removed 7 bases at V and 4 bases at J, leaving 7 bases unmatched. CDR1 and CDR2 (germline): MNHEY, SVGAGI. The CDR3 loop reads CASTDPGQGYEQYF. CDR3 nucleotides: TGTGCCAGCACGGATCCGGGACAGGGGTACGAGCAGTACTTC.

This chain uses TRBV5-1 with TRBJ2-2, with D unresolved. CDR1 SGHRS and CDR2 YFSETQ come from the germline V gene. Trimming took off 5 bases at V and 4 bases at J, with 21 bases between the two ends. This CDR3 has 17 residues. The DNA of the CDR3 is TGCGCCAGCAGTTCACCGACTGAAATTTATGGCACCGGGGAGCTGTTTTTT. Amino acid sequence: CASSSPTEIYGTGELFF.

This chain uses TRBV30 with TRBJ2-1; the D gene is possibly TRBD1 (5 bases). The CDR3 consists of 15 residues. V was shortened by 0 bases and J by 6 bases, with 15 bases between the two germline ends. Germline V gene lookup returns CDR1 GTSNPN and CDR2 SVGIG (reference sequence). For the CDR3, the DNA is TGTGCCTGGAGTGTAGGTACCCAAAGGGGCAATGAGCAGTTCTTC. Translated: CAWSVGTQRGNEQFF.

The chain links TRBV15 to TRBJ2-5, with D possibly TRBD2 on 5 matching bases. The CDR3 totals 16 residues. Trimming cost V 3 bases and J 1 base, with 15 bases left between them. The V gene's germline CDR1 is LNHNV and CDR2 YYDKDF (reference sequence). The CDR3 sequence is CATSSLGEGLQETQYF. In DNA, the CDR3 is TGTGCCACCAGCAGCCTAGGAGAGGGCCTCCAAGAGACCCAGTACTTC.

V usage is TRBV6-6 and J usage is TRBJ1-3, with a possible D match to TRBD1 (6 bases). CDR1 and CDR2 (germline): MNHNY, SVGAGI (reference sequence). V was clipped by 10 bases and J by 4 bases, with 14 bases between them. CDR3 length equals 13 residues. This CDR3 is CATWTAGGNTIYF. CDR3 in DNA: TGTGCCACCTGGACAGCGGGAGGAAACACCATATATTTT.

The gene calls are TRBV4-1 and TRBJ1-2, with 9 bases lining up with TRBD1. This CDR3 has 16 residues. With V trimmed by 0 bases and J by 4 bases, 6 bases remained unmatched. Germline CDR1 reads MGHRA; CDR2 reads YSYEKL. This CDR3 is CASSQDGQGPSYGYTF. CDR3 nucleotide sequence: TGCGCCAGCAGCCAAGACGGACAGGGGCCCTCCTATGGCTACACCTTC.

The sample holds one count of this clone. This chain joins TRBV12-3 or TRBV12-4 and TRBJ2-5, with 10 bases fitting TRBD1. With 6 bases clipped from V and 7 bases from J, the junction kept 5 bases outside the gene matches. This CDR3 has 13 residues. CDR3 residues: CASRTRTGGTQYF. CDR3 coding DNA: TGTGCCAGCAGAACTAGGACAGGGGGGACCCAGTACTTC.

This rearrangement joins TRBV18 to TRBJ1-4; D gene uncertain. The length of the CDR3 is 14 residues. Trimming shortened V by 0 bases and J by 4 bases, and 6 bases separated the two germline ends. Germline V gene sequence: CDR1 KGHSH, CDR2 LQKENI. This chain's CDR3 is CASSPPSNNEKLFF. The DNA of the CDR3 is TGTGCCAGCTCACCACCTTCCAATAATGAAAAACTGTTTTTT.

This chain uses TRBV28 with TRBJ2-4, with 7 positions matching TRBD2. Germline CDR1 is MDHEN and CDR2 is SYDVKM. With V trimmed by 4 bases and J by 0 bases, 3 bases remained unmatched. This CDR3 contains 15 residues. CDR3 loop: CASSSLAEAKNIQYF. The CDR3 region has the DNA TGTGCCAGCAGTTCGCTAGCGGAAGCCAAAAACATTCAGTACTTC.

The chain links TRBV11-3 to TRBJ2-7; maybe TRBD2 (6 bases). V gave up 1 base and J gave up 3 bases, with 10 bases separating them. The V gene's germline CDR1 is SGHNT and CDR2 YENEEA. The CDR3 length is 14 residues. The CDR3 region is CASSLVADYYEQYF. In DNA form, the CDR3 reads TGTGCCAGCAGCTTAGTAGCGGACTACTACGAGCAGTACTTC.

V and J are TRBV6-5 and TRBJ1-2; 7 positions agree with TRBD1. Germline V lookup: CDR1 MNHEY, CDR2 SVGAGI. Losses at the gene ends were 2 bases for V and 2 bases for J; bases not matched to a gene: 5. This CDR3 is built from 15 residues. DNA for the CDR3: TGTGCCAGCAGTTACGACAGGGCGACCAACTATGGCTACACCTTC. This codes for CASSYDRATNYGYTF.

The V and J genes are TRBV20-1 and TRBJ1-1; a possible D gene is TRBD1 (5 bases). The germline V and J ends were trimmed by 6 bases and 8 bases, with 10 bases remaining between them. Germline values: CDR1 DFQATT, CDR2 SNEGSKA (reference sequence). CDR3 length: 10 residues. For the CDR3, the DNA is TGCAGTGCGGGTAGGGGCGAAGCTTTCTTT. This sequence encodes CSAGRGEAFF.

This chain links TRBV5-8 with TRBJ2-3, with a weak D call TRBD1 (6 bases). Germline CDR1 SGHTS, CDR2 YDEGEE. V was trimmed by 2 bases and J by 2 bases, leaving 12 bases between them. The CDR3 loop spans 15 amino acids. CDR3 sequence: CASSLYDRTTDTQYF. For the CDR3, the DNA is TGTGCCAGCAGCTTATACGACAGGACCACAGATACGCAGTATTTT.

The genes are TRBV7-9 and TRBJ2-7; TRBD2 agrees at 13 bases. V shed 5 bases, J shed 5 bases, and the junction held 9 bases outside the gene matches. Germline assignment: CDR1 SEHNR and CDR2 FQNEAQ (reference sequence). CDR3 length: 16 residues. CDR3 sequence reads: CASSTWTSGSMDEQYF. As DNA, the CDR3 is TGTGCCAGCAGCACCTGGACTAGCGGGAGCATGGACGAGCAGTACTTC.

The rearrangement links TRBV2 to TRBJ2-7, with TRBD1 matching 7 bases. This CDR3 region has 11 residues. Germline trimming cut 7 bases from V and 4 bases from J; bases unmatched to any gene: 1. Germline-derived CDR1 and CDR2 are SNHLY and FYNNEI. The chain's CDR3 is CASTDRYEQYF. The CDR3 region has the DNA TGTGCCAGCACGGACAGGTACGAGCAGTACTTC. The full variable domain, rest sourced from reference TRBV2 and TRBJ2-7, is EPEVTQTPSHQVTQMGQEVILRCVPISNHLYFYWYRQILGQKVEFLVSFYNNEISEKSEIFDDQFSVERPDGSNFTLKIRSTKLEDSAMYFCASTDRYEQYFGPGTRLTVT.

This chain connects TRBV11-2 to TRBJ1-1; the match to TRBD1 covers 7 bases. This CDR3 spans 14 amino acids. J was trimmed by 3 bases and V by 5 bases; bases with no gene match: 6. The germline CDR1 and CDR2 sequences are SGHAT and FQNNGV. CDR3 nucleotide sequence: TGTGCCAGCAGCGGGCGACAGGGATACACTGAAGCTTTCTTT. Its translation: CASSGRQGYTEAFF.

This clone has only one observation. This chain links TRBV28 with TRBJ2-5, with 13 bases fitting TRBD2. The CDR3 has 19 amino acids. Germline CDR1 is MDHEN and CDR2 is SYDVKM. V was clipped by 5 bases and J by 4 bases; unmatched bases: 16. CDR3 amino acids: CASSRPGLAGMWRPETQYF. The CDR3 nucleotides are TGTGCCAGCAGTCGGCCGGGACTAGCGGGAATGTGGAGACCAGAGACCCAGTACTTC.

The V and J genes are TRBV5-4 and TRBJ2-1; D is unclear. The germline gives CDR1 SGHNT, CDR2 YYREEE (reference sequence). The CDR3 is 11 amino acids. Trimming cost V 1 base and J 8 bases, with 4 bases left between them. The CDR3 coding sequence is TGTGCCAGCAGCTTGCTTGATGAGCAGTTCTTC. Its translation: CASSLLDEQFF.

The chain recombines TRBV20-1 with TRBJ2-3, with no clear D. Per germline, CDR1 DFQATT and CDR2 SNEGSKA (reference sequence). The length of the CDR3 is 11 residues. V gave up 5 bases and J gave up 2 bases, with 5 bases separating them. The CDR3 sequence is CSAFNTDTQYF. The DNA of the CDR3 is TGCAGTGCTTTTAACACAGATACGCAGTATTTT.

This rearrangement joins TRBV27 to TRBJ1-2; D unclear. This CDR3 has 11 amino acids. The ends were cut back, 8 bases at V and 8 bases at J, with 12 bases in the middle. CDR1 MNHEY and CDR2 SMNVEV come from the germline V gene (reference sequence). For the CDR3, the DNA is TGTGCCAGCGGCACTAGGAGGGGCTACACCTTC. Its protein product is CASGTRRGYTF.

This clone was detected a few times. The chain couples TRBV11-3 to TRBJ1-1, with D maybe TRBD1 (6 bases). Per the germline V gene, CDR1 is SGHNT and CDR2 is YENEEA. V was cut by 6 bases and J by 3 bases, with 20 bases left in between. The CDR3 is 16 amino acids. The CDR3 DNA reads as TGTGCCAGCAGTAGGGGGGGCACAGGGTCGGACACTGAAGCTTTCTTT. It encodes CASSRGGTGSDTEAFF.

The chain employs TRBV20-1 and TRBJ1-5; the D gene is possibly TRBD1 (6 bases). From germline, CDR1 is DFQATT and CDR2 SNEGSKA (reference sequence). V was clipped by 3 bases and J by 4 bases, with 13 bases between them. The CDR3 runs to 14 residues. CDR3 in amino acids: CSASAGEWNQPQHF. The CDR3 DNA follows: TGCAGTGCTAGTGCAGGGGAGTGGAATCAGCCCCAGCATTTT.

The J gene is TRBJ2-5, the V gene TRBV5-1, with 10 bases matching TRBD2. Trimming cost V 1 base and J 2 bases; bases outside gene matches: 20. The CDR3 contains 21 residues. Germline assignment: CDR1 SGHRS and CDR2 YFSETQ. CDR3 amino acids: CASSLRPGALAGVTSQETQYF. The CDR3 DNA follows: TGCGCCAGCAGCTTGAGGCCAGGAGCCCTAGCGGGAGTGACAAGTCAAGAGACCCAGTACTTC. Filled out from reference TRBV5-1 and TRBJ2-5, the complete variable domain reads KAGVTQTPRYLIKTRGQQVTLSCSPISGHRSVSWYQQTPGQGLQFLFEYFSETQRNKGNFPGRFSGRQFSNSRSEMNVSTLELGDSALYLCASSLRPGALAGVTSQETQYFGPGTRLLVL.

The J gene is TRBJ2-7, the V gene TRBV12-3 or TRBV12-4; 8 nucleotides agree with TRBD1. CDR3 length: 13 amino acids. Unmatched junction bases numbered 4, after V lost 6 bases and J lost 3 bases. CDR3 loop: CASRPDRVYEQYF. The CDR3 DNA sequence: TGTGCCAGCAGGCCGGACAGGGTCTACGAGCAGTACTTC.

This CDR3 reads CAASPGQATYEQYF. The DNA of the CDR3 is TGTGCCGCCTCCCCGGGACAGGCAACCTACGAGCAGTACTTC. The rearrangement uses TRBV10-3 and TRBJ2-7; TRBD1 matches 8 bases. J lost 2 bases, V lost 11 bases, and 11 bases had no gene match. From germline, CDR1 is ENHRY and CDR2 SYGVKD. The CDR3 is 14 residues long.

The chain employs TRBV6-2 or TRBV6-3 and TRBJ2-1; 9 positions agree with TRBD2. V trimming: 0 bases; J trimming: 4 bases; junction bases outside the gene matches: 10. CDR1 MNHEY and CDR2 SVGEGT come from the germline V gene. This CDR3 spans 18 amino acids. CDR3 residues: CASSYSKIAGAEYNEQFF. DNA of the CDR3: TGTGCCAGCAGTTACTCGAAGATAGCGGGAGCAGAGTACAATGAGCAGTTCTTC.

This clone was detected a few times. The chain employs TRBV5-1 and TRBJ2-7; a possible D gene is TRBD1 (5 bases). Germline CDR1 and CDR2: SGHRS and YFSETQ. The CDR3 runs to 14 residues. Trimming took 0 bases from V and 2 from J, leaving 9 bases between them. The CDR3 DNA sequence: TGCGCCAGCAGCTTGGTCCCAGGGCCCTACGAGCAGTACTTC. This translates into CASSLVPGPYEQYF.

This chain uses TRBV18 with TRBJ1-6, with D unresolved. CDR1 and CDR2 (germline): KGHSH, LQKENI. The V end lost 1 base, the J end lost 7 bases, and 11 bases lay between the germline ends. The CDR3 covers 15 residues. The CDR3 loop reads CASSPLKERNSPLHF. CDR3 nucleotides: TGTGCCAGCTCACCACTAAAGGAGAGGAATTCACCCCTCCACTTT.